This entry lists 24 T cell receptor beta chains sequenced from one sample in a study of identical twins. TCRdb reprocessed the 5' RACE reads via MiXCR and lists one record per CDR3 protein. This table has hundreds of thousands of distinct CDR3 sequences, 8.6% appearing once. These data also formed part of another study, on yellow fever vaccine responses in identical twins.

Sequenced sample: PBMCs. The receptors originated from a woman under 30 in good health.

At least ten counts were recorded for this clonotype. This chain uses TRBV24-1 with TRBJ2-5; 7 nucleotides align to TRBD1. V shed 6 bases, J shed 1 base, and the junction held 4 bases outside the gene matches. CDR1 is KGHDR and CDR2 is SFDVKD in the germline V gene. The CDR3 is 14 residues long. CDR3 loop: CATSPGQIQETQYF. For the CDR3, the DNA is TGTGCCACCAGTCCGGGACAGATCCAAGAGACCCAGTACTTC.

This chain joins TRBV29-1 and TRBJ2-7; D is perhaps TRBD1 (6 bases). Trimming stripped 4 bases from V and 7 bases from J, with 20 bases between. Germline CDR1 and CDR2: SQVTM and ANQGSEA. The CDR3 sequence is 14 residues long. In DNA, the CDR3 is TGCAGCGTTGGGGTGGGCAGGGGCCTCTGGGAGCAGTACTTC. It translates to CSVGVGRGLWEQYF.

This clonotype occurred a few times. The genes are TRBV4-3 and TRBJ1-1, with unresolved D. This CDR3 is 14 amino acids long. Germline-derived CDR1 and CDR2 are LGHNA and YSLEER. Between the trimmed V and J ends, which lost 6 bases and 0 bases, there was a span of 11 bases. DNA of the CDR3: TGCGCCAGCAGGTTGGGCAATATGAACACTGAAGCTTTCTTT. The encoded protein is CASRLGNMNTEAFF.

The chain has TRBV4-3 and TRBJ1-2; D gene unclear. Germline V gene data show CDR1 as LGHNA and CDR2 as YSLEER. V gave up 0 bases and J gave up 8 bases, with 10 bases separating them. This CDR3 has 13 amino acids. CDR3 bases: TGCGCCAGCAGCCAAGATAGGCGGTTGGGCTACACCTTC. Translating it yields CASSQDRRLGYTF.

This clonotype was detected ten times or more. This chain links TRBV6-2 or TRBV6-3 with TRBJ2-2; D is possibly TRBD2 (6 bases). CDR3 length: 15 amino acids. Germline V gene lookup returns CDR1 MNHEY and CDR2 SVGEGT. Trimming took 0 bases from V and 8 from J, leaving 13 bases between them. The CDR3 DNA is TGTGCCAGCAGTTACTCGAGACTAGTTGTGGGGGAGCTGTTTTTT. Its protein is CASSYSRLVVGELFF.

The chain recombines TRBV7-2 with TRBJ2-5; 13 positions agree with TRBD2. This CDR3 has 17 amino acids. Germline loops: CDR1 SGHTA, CDR2 FQGNSA. Trimming at V came to 5 bases and at J to 0 bases, leaving 6 bases not matched to a gene. The CDR3 protein is CASSRRGTSGDQETQYF. The CDR3 region has the DNA TGTGCCAGCAGCCGGCGGGGGACTAGCGGGGACCAAGAGACCCAGTACTTC.

This clonotype was found a few times. This chain links TRBV27 with TRBJ2-2, with D unresolved. CDR1 and CDR2 (germline): MNHEY, SMNVEV (reference sequence). The CDR3 has 12 residues. V was pared by 8 bases and J by 4 bases, with 8 bases between. The CDR3 DNA sequence: TGTGCCAGCTTAAGAGGCACCGGGGAGCTGTTTTTT. It codes for CASLRGTGELFF.

Many counts were recorded for this clonotype. The gene calls are TRBV2 and TRBJ2-6; 11 bases agree with TRBD1. The germline V gene has CDR1 SNHLY and CDR2 FYNNEI. The CDR3 spans 17 residues. Germline trimming cut 5 bases from V and 1 base from J; bases unmatched to any gene: 4. For the CDR3, the DNA is TGTGCCAGCAGTAGGACAGGGGGCGGATCTGGGGCCAACGTCCTGACTTTC. This encodes CASSRTGGGSGANVLTF.

The V gene is TRBV11-2, the J gene TRBJ1-2; tentative D call: TRBD1 (6 bases). Trimming removed 6 bases from V and 5 bases from J, with 16 bases in between. The CDR3 runs 14 residues. Germline-derived CDR1 and CDR2 are SGHAT and FQNNGV. In nucleotides, the CDR3 is TGTGCCAGCAGTTCCGACAGGTTCTCGTATGGCTACACCTTC. Its translation is CASSSDRFSYGYTF.

In its sample, this clonotype was seen a few times. The J gene is TRBJ2-4, the V gene TRBV28; a weak D match, TRBD1 (5 bases). Trimming took off 2 bases at V and 8 bases at J, with 16 bases between the two ends. The CDR3 consists of 15 residues. Germline CDR1 and CDR2: MDHEN and SYDVKM. The CDR3 is CASSLAQGTWDIQYF. CDR3 sequence (DNA): TGTGCCAGCAGTTTAGCCCAGGGCACATGGGACATTCAGTACTTC.

The J gene is TRBJ2-7, the V gene TRBV4-3; unclear D gene. The CDR3 is 16 amino acids. V was pared by 0 bases and J by 4 bases, with 16 bases between. In germline, CDR1 is LGHNA, CDR2 YSLEER. DNA of the CDR3: TGCGCCAGCAGCCAAGACCCAGCCCCCGGCGGTTACGAGCAGTACTTC. This gives the protein CASSQDPAPGGYEQYF.

This clonotype was counted ten times or more. The V and J genes are TRBV27 and TRBJ2-2; 7 bases are a match to TRBD2. The CDR3 totals 15 residues. The V segment lost 3 bases and the J segment 2 bases; nucleotides outside the gene matches: 3. Germline assignment: CDR1 MNHEY and CDR2 SMNVEV (reference sequence). The CDR3 is CASSFGRGNTGELFF. In DNA, the CDR3 is TGTGCCAGCAGTTTTGGGAGGGGAAACACCGGGGAGCTGTTTTTT.

The chain uses TRBV5-1 and TRBJ2-2; 9 bases agree with TRBD1. The V segment lost 4 bases and the J segment 7 bases; nucleotides outside the gene matches: 11. CDR3 size: 16 residues. CDR1 and CDR2 from the germline V gene are SGHRS and YFSETQ. The CDR3 region is CASSPTRTGAGGELFF. The CDR3 nucleotides read TGCGCCAGCAGCCCAACCCGGACAGGGGCTGGCGGGGAGCTGTTTTTT. Full variable domain (remainder filled in from reference TRBV5-1 and TRBJ2-2): KAGVTQTPRYLIKTRGQQVTLSCSPISGHRSVSWYQQTPGQGLQFLFEYFSETQRNKGNFPGRFSGRQFSNSRSEMNVSTLELGDSALYLCASSPTRTGAGGELFFGEGSRLTVL.

The rearrangement links TRBV7-3 to TRBJ1-5; 8 bases line up with TRBD1. The V and J ends lost 4 bases and 2 bases, in that order; junction bases with no gene match: 4. Germline V gene sequence: CDR1 SGHTA, CDR2 FQGTGA. This CDR3 comprises 15 residues. The chain's CDR3 is CASSSGGQGNQPQHF. CDR3 bases: TGTGCCAGCAGCTCGGGGGGACAGGGCAATCAGCCCCAGCATTTT.

This clonotype appeared a few times. The J gene is TRBJ2-5, the V gene TRBV2, with TRBD1 identical over 7 bases. V gave up 5 bases and J gave up 5 bases; unmatched junction bases: 17. CDR3 length equals 17 residues. Looked up from germline, CDR1 is SNHLY and CDR2 is FYNNEI. The CDR3 region is CASSPDRVAVSGETQYF. The CDR3 DNA follows: TGTGCCAGCAGTCCTGACAGGGTAGCCGTCTCAGGGGAGACCCAGTACTTC.

This clonotype was found a few times. This chain uses TRBV10-3 with TRBJ1-1; D is ambiguous. Germline CDR1 and CDR2: ENHRY and SYGVKD. The V and J ends lost 8 bases and 0 bases respectively, with 10 bases between them. The CDR3 is 13 residues long. The CDR3 here is CAIGANMNTEAFF. The CDR3 nucleotides are TGTGCCATCGGAGCCAACATGAACACTGAAGCTTTCTTT.

The J gene is TRBJ2-3, the V gene TRBV9; TRBD1 might be the D (5 bases). CDR3 size: 18 residues. In germline, CDR1 is SGDLS, CDR2 YYNGEE. The V gene lost 6 bases and the J gene lost 0 bases, with 23 bases spanning the gap. This chain's CDR3 is CASNSKAAGHSSTDTQYF. The CDR3 DNA reads TGTGCCAGCAACTCAAAGGCGGCAGGGCATAGTAGCACAGATACGCAGTATTTT.

The chain combines TRBV4-2 with TRBJ2-5, with D perhaps TRBD1 or TRBD2 (6 bases each). Germline CDR1 and CDR2: LGHNA and YNFKEQ. The CDR3 consists of 16 residues. V gave up 0 bases and J gave up 5 bases, with 16 bases separating them. DNA for the CDR3: TGTGCCAGCAGCCAAGATACCCCGGGGGCAGGCGAGACCCAGTACTTC. Protein sequence: CASSQDTPGAGETQYF.

V gene TRBV6-5 combines with J gene TRBJ2-7; 10 bases fit TRBD2. Germline-derived CDR1 and CDR2 are MNHEY and SVGAGI. V shed 2 bases, J shed 2 bases, and the junction held 3 bases outside the gene matches. This CDR3 contains 15 residues. As DNA, the CDR3 is TGTGCCAGCAGTTACCCGGGACTAGCGACCTACGAGCAGTACTTC. Its protein is CASSYPGLATYEQYF.

The chain joins TRBV5-6 to TRBJ2-7; TRBD2 aligns across 9 bases. The CDR3 length is 15 residues. Germline V gene lookup returns CDR1 SGHDT and CDR2 YYEEEE. V dropped 1 base and J dropped 5; count of bases not matched to a gene: 7. The CDR3 spells CASSLMAAGGHEQYF. The CDR3, as DNA: TGTGCCAGCAGCTTGATGGCAGCGGGAGGCCACGAGCAGTACTTC.

This clonotype has only a few counts. The CDR3 nucleotides read TGCAGTGCTAGCCAGCTGCAGGAAAACTATGGCTACACCTTC. Protein product: CSASQLQENYGYTF. V usage is TRBV20-1 and J usage is TRBJ1-2; D is uncertain. CDR3 length: 14 amino acids. In germline, CDR1 is DFQATT, CDR2 SNEGSKA (reference sequence). V lost 3 bases and J 2 bases, leaving 13 bases between the germline ends.

This clonotype was seen many times. The rearrangement joins TRBV6-5 to TRBJ2-7, with D perhaps TRBD1 (7 bases). V was trimmed by 7 bases and J by 3 bases, leaving 16 bases between them. Germline CDR1 is MNHEY and CDR2 is SVGAGI. This CDR3 spans 14 amino acids. CDR3 amino acids: CASNSGGTDYEQYF. The DNA of the CDR3 is TGTGCCAGCAATTCTGGCGGGACAGACTACGAGCAGTACTTC.

The chain carries TRBV7-2 and TRBJ2-7; TRBD2 matches at 7 bases. J lost 0 bases, V lost 0 bases, and 11 bases had no gene match. CDR3 length: 18 residues. Per germline, CDR1 SGHTA and CDR2 FQGNSA. The CDR3 bases are TGTGCCAGCAGCTTAGCCCTTTGGGGTAGCGGGCCCTCCTACGAGCAGTACTTC. It codes for CASSLALWGSGPSYEQYF.

The CDR3 DNA reads as TGTGCCATCAGTGAGTCGATGCCTAGCGGGGGCACAGATACGCAGTATTTT. It is translated as CAISESMPSGGTDTQYF. The chain combines TRBV10-3 with TRBJ2-3; 9 bases line up with TRBD2. This CDR3 comprises 17 residues. The ends lost 0 bases at V and 1 base at J; junction bases unmatched: 5. CDR1 ENHRY and CDR2 SYGVKD come from the germline V gene.